This T cell receptor beta chain appears in the sequencing data of a study of STAT3 mutations in large granular lymphocyte leukemia. Across the study: Canonical activating STAT3 mutations were detected in roughly half of the longitudinally sequenced T-LGLL patients. Study observations and caveats: TCR clonotype switching after therapy occurred in about 30% of the 18 patients. No sample exists from the first appearance of each clone. In T-cell large granular lymphocyte leukemia, about half of patients showed multiple immunodominant subclonotypes.

TCRbeta libraries averaged around 38,000 productive templates per sample. Profiled with immunoSEQ multiplex PCR; TCRdb holds only in-frame clones, not every one. This sample has over 25,000 clones, with around 88% found just once. The trim removed 1 base at V and 11 bases at J, leaving 5 bases unmatched. The CDR3 runs 12 residues. In germline, CDR1 is SGHDT, CDR2 YYEEEE. In regard to this clone: Its antigen remains unknown.

The sample taken for sequencing was peripheral blood mononuclear cells. The clonotype originates from a man aged 55 to 69 with T-cell large granular lymphocyte leukemia. Some clones in this sample may be carry-over from other donors' samples. This rearrangement joins TRBV5-6 to TRBJ1-2; 7 bases match TRBD1. For the CDR3, the DNA is TGTGCCAGCAGCTTGCTCCAGGGGGGGTACACCTTC. The encoded protein is CASSLLQGGYTF. The variable domain in full, completed from reference TRBV5-6 and TRBJ1-2, reads DAGVTQSPTHLIKTRGQQVTLRCSPKSGHDTVSWYQQALGQGPQFIFQYYEEEERQRGNFPDRFSGHQFPNYSSELNVNALLLGDSALYLCASSLLQGGYTFGSGTRLTVV.